These T cell receptor beta chains were read from a single sample in a study of blood T cells in healthy people across ages. TCRdb fed the 5' RACE reads into MiXCR, producing one record per CDR3 protein. The sample lists about 1.1 million distinct CDR3 sequences, 35% to 40% occurring once. Sequencing was performed on blood. The origin of the receptors is a man aged 18 to 29 in good health. The CDR3 runs from the conserved cysteine through the conserved F or W. D genes are given only for firm matches. A clone size is listed for some rows: how often the clone was seen (once, few, many), or a class if it is expanded.

DNA: TGCAGTGCCGGGCGGGTATGGGCAGATACGCAGTATTTT; CDR3: CSAGRVWADTQYF; J: TRBJ2-3; V: TRBV20-1; D: .; size: .
DNA: TGTGCTAGTGGTGATGGACAGGGGACGGAAGCTTTCTTT; CDR3: CASGDGQGTEAFF; J: TRBJ1-1; V: TRBV12-5; D: TRBD1; size: .
DNA: TGTGCCAGCAGCTTTTGGCTCGTAAGCAATCAGCCCCAGCATTTT; CDR3: CASSFWLVSNQPQHF; J: TRBJ1-5; V: TRBV7-4; D: .; size: .
DNA: TGCGCCAGCAGCCAAGGGACAGGGAATCGCTACGAGCAGTACTTC; CDR3: CASSQGTGNRYEQYF; J: TRBJ2-7; V: TRBV4-3; D: TRBD1; size: .
DNA: TGCAGTGCTAGAGATACAGTAGCCAAAAACATTCAGTACTTC; CDR3: CSARDTVAKNIQYF; J: TRBJ2-4; V: TRBV20-1; D: .; size: few
DNA: TGTGCCAGCAGCGGGGTAGCGGGAGGGGGCCCCTACAATGAGCAGTTCTTC; CDR3: CASSGVAGGGPYNEQFF; J: TRBJ2-1; V: TRBV9; D: TRBD2; size: few
DNA: TGCAGTGCTAGTTTCGGATTGGCCGAGGAAGGCTACACCTTC; CDR3: CSASFGLAEEGYTF; J: TRBJ1-2; V: TRBV20-1; D: .; size: .
DNA: TGTGCCAGCAGTCCGCCGAGTGATCACCAGGCCTACAATGAGCAGTTCTTC; CDR3: CASSPPSDHQAYNEQFF; J: TRBJ2-1; V: TRBV6-2/TRBV6-3; D: .; size: .
DNA: TGTGCCAGCAGAGGTCGGAGGGACGGACAGCCCCAGCATTTT; CDR3: CASRGRRDGQPQHF; J: TRBJ1-5; V: TRBV6-6; D: .; size: few
DNA: TGTGCCAGCAGCGATCGGGGCGGCGGAAAACTGTTTTTT; CDR3: CASSDRGGGKLFF; J: TRBJ1-4; V: TRBV6-2/TRBV6-3; D: .; size: few
DNA: TGCGCCAGCAGCACCCAGGACGGAAGCAATGAGCAGTTCTTC; CDR3: CASSTQDGSNEQFF; J: TRBJ2-1; V: TRBV5-1; D: .; size: .
DNA: TGTGCCAGCAGTGAGGCCGGGACCACTACCTACGAGCAGTACTTC; CDR3: CASSEAGTTTYEQYF; J: TRBJ2-7; V: TRBV12-3/TRBV12-4; D: .; size: few
DNA: TGCAGCGTTGCCCCACCACTAATTCCTGAAGCTTTCTTT; CDR3: CSVAPPLIPEAFF; J: TRBJ1-1; V: TRBV29-1; D: .; size: .
DNA: TGTGCCAGCAGCGACGGGAAGAATCAGCCCCAGCATTTT; CDR3: CASSDGKNQPQHF; J: TRBJ1-5; V: TRBV7-6; D: .; size: few
DNA: TGCGCCAGCAGCCCGGGACAGCGAACCTACAATGAGCAGTTCTTC; CDR3: CASSPGQRTYNEQFF; J: TRBJ2-1; V: TRBV4-3; D: TRBD1; size: few
DNA: TGTGCCAGCAGCGGACAGGGAGTGGCAGATACGCAGTATTTT; CDR3: CASSGQGVADTQYF; J: TRBJ2-3; V: TRBV9; D: TRBD1; size: .
DNA: TGCAGTGCTACCCAGCCGGCAGTAACTGAAGAGACCCAGTACTTC; CDR3: CSATQPAVTEETQYF; J: TRBJ2-5; V: TRBV20-1; D: .; size: .
DNA: TGTGCCAGCAGGACAGGCTTTAACTATGGCTACACCTTC; CDR3: CASRTGFNYGYTF; J: TRBJ1-2; V: TRBV28; D: .; size: .
DNA: TGTGCCAGCAGTTACAGATCGGGGGGATTAGAGACCCAGTACTTC; CDR3: CASSYRSGGLETQYF; J: TRBJ2-5; V: TRBV6-6; D: TRBD2; size: .
DNA: TGTGCCAGCAAGGTGCCCTCCCAAGAGACCCAGTACTTC; CDR3: CASKVPSQETQYF; J: TRBJ2-5; V: TRBV6-6; D: .; size: few
DNA: TGCAGTGCTGTGGGGAGTCTAGCGGGGGGACGGCTCAATGAGCAGTTCTTC; CDR3: CSAVGSLAGGRLNEQFF; J: TRBJ2-1; V: TRBV20-1; D: TRBD2; size: many
DNA: TGTGCCAGCAGCTCAGGTGGACAGGGAGATTCACCCCTCCACTTT; CDR3: CASSSGGQGDSPLHF; J: TRBJ1-6; V: TRBV5-4; D: TRBD1; size: few
DNA: TGTGCCAGCAGTGAATTAGGACAGTCGAATTCACCCCTCCACTTT; CDR3: CASSELGQSNSPLHF; J: TRBJ1-6; V: TRBV2; D: .; size: .
DNA: TGTGCCAGCAGTCTACCCCGGGACAGGGGGCAGGATACGCAGTATTTT; CDR3: CASSLPRDRGQDTQYF; J: TRBJ2-3; V: TRBV12-3/TRBV12-4; D: TRBD1; size: .
DNA: TGTGCCATAGCTAGCGGGGGTATGGAGACCCAGTACTTC; CDR3: CAIASGGMETQYF; J: TRBJ2-5; V: TRBV10-3; D: TRBD2; size: .
DNA: TGTGCCAGCAGTTACGAACAGGGGGACACTGAAGCTTTCTTT; CDR3: CASSYEQGDTEAFF; J: TRBJ1-1; V: TRBV6-2/TRBV6-3; D: TRBD1; size: few
DNA: TGTGCCAGCAGTCATCCACATACGAACACCGGGGAGCTGTTTTTT; CDR3: CASSHPHTNTGELFF; J: TRBJ2-2; V: TRBV12-3/TRBV12-4; D: .; size: .
DNA: TGCGCCAGCAGCTTGGCCCTGGGGAGCATGAACACTGAAGCTTTCTTT; CDR3: CASSLALGSMNTEAFF; J: TRBJ1-1; V: TRBV5-1; D: .; size: few
DNA: TGTGCCAGCAGCTTGGGATCCGGGGGGGCGTATGATACGCAGTATTTT; CDR3: CASSLGSGGAYDTQYF; J: TRBJ2-3; V: TRBV7-3; D: TRBD2; size: .
DNA: TGCAGTGCTAGGGAACCGAGCTCCTACAATGAGCAGTTCTTC; CDR3: CSAREPSSYNEQFF; J: TRBJ2-1; V: TRBV20-1; D: .; size: .
DNA: TGTGCCAGCAGCCAACAGTTGAACACTGAAGCTTTCTTT; CDR3: CASSQQLNTEAFF; J: TRBJ1-1; V: TRBV7-8; D: .; size: few
DNA: TGTGCCAGTACCTCGGGCTTACGAACTGGCAATCAGCCCCAGCATTTT; CDR3: CASTSGLRTGNQPQHF; J: TRBJ1-5; V: TRBV19; D: .; size: .
DNA: TGTGCCAGCAGTGAATACCCTAGCGGGGGTACAGATACGCAGTATTTT; CDR3: CASSEYPSGGTDTQYF; J: TRBJ2-3; V: TRBV2; D: TRBD2; size: few
DNA: TGTGCCAGCACATCCGGGACAGTGGGTGAAGCTTTCTTT; CDR3: CASTSGTVGEAFF; J: TRBJ1-1; V: TRBV28; D: TRBD1; size: .
DNA: TGTGCCAGCAGCTTAGTGTCAGTGAACAATGAGCAGTTCTTC; CDR3: CASSLVSVNNEQFF; J: TRBJ2-1; V: TRBV7-2; D: .; size: .
DNA: TGCGCCAGCAGCCGCATGACAGAGCGATCTGAAGCTTTCTTT; CDR3: CASSRMTERSEAFF; J: TRBJ1-1; V: TRBV4-3; D: .; size: .
DNA: TGTGCCAGCAGCCCAGTCGGGACGGCCTATGGCTACACCTTC; CDR3: CASSPVGTAYGYTF; J: TRBJ1-2; V: TRBV14; D: .; size: .
DNA: TGTGCCAGCAGCACCCGGCGGGGTCACAATGAGCAGTTCTTC; CDR3: CASSTRRGHNEQFF; J: TRBJ2-1; V: TRBV12-3/TRBV12-4; D: .; size: .
DNA: TGTGCCAGTTCCCAGGGAAATGAAGGGACTGAAGCTTTCTTT; CDR3: CASSQGNEGTEAFF; J: TRBJ1-1; V: TRBV7-2; D: .; size: .
DNA: TGTGCCAGCCGGGGTAACCAAGAGACCCAGTACTTC; CDR3: CASRGNQETQYF; J: TRBJ2-5; V: TRBV6-1; D: .; size: .
DNA: TGCAGTGCTAGAGTGGAACTGGGGAAAATGGCCCAGTACTTC; CDR3: CSARVELGKMAQYF; J: TRBJ2-5; V: TRBV20-1; D: .; size: .
DNA: TGTGCCAGCAGCGCTGCAGGGACAGCAGTATATGGCTACACCTTC; CDR3: CASSAAGTAVYGYTF; J: TRBJ1-2; V: TRBV2; D: TRBD1; size: .
DNA: TGTGCCAGCAGCTTAGTTGTTTGGGCAACTCAAGAGACCCAGTACTTC; CDR3: CASSLVVWATQETQYF; J: TRBJ2-5; V: TRBV7-9; D: .; size: once
DNA: TGTGCCAGCAGTTCCCCATCGGGCGGCACCGGGGAGCTGTTTTTT; CDR3: CASSSPSGGTGELFF; J: TRBJ2-2; V: TRBV28; D: .; size: .
DNA: TGTGCCAGCAGCTCAATCAGAGGGCCCTTCTCCTACAATGAGCAGTTCTTC; CDR3: CASSSIRGPFSYNEQFF; J: TRBJ2-1; V: TRBV11-2; D: .; size: .
DNA: TGTGCCAGCAGCTTAGCCGGGACTAGCGGGGGACGAGAGACCCAGTACTTC; CDR3: CASSLAGTSGGRETQYF; J: TRBJ2-5; V: TRBV7-2; D: TRBD2; size: .
DNA: TGTGCCAGCAGTGATCCCGGGACAGGGATCCCTCTACGCACCTTC; CDR3: CASSDPGTGIPLRTF; J: TRBJ1-2; V: TRBV6-1; D: TRBD1; size: few
DNA: TGTGCCAGCAGCCCCCGAGGGGGGAGCACTGAAGCTTTCTTT; CDR3: CASSPRGGSTEAFF; J: TRBJ1-1; V: TRBV9; D: .; size: .
DNA: TGTGCCAGCAGTCCCAACCTCGTAGGACCGACGATATGTGGCTACACCTTC; CDR3: CASSPNLVGPTICGYTF; J: TRBJ1-2; V: TRBV12-3/TRBV12-4; D: .; size: .
DNA: TGTGCCAGCAGCTTAGGGGCTAGCTTTCGCAATGAGCAGTTCTTC; CDR3: CASSLGASFRNEQFF; J: TRBJ2-1; V: TRBV7-6; D: .; size: .
DNA: TGTGCCAGCAGTTTACCCAGCGGGGGCACAGATACGGAGTATTTT; CDR3: CASSLPSGGTDTEYF; J: TRBJ2-3; V: TRBV12-3/TRBV12-4; D: TRBD2; size: .